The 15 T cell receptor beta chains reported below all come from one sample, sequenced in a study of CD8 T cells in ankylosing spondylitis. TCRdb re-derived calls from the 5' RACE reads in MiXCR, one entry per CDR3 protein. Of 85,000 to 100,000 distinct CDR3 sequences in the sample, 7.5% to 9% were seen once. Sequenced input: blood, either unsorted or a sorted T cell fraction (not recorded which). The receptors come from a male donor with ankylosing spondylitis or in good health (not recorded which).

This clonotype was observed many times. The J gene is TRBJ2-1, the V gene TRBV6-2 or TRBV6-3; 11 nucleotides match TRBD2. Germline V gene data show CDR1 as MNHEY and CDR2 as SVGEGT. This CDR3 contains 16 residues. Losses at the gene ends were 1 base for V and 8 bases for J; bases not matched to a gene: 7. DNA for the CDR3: TGTGCCAGCAGTTACTTTAGCGGGAGGGGTAGAGATGAGCAGTTCTTC. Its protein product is CASSYFSGRGRDEQFF.

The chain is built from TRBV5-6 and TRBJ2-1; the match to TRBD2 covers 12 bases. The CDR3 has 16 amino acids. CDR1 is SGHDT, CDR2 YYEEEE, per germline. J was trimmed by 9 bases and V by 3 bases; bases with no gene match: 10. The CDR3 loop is CASSSLSSGGASEQFF. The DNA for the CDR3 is TGTGCCAGCAGCTCGCTCTCTAGCGGGGGGGCCAGTGAGCAGTTCTTC.

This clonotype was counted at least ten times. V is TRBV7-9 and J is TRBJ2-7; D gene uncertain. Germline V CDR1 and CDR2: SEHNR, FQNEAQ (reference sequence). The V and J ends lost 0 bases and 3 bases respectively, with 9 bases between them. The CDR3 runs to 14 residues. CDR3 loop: CASSLAGGLYEQYF. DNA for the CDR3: TGTGCCAGCAGCTTAGCGGGCGGTCTCTACGAGCAGTACTTC. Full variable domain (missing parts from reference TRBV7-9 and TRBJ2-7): DTGVSQNPRHKITKRGQNVTFRCDPISEHNRLYWYRQTLGQGPEFLTYFQNEAQLEKSRLLSDRFSAERPKGSFSTLEIQRTEQGDSAMYLCASSLAGGLYEQYFGPGTRLTVT.

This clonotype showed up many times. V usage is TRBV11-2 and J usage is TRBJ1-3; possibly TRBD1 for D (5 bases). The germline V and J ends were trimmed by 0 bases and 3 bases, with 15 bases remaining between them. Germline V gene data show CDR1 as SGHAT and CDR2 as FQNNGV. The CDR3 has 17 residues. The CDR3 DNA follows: TGTGCCAGCAGCTTAGATGGTGTTGGGGCTGATGGAAACACCATATATTTT. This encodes CASSLDGVGADGNTIYF. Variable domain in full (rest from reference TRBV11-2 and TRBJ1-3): EAGVAQSPRYKIIEKRQSVAFWCNPISGHATLYWYQQILGQGPKLLIQFQNNGVVDDSQLPKDRFSAERLKGVDSTLKIQPAKLEDSAVYLCASSLDGVGADGNTIYFGEGSWLTVV.

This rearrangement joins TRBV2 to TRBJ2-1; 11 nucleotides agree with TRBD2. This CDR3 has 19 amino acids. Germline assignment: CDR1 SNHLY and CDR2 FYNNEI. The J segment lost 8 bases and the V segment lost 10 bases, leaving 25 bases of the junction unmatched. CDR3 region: CAICKPTGAGLAAYYEQFF. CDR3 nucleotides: TGTGCCATCTGCAAACCGACAGGCGCGGGACTAGCGGCGTACTATGAGCAGTTCTTC.

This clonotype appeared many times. CDR3 in amino acids: CASSFRAGDGYTF. The CDR3 region has the DNA TGTGCCAGCAGCTTCCGGGCAGGGGATGGCTACACCTTC. V and J are TRBV7-9 and TRBJ1-2, with a possible D match to TRBD1 (6 bases). Germline V gene sequence: CDR1 SEHNR, CDR2 FQNEAQ (reference sequence). With 3 bases removed from V and 6 bases from J, the gap between germline ends came to 11 bases. The CDR3 is made up of 13 amino acids.

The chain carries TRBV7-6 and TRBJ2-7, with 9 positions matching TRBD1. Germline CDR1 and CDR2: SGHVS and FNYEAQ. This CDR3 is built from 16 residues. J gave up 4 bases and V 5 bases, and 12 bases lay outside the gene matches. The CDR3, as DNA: TGTGCCAGCAGCCGAGATAAAGGGACAGGGAGGTACGAGCAGTACTTC. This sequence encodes CASSRDKGTGRYEQYF.

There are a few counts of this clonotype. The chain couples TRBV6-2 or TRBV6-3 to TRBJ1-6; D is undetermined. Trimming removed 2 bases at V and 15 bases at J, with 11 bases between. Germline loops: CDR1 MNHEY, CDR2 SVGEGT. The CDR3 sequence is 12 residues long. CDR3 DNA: TGTGCCAGCAGTTACCCTTCTTTGGACCTCCACTTT. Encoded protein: CASSYPSLDLHF.

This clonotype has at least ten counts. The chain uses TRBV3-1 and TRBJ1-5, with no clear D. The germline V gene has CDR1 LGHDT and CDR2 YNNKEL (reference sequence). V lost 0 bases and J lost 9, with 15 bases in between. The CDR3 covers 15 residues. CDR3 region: CASSQDGNPFRPQHF. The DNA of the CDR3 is TGTGCCAGCAGCCAAGATGGTAACCCTTTCCGGCCCCAGCATTTT.

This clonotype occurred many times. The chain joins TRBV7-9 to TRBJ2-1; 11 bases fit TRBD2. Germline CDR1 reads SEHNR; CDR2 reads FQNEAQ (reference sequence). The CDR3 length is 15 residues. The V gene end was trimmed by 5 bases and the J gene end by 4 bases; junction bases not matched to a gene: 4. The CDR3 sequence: CASSMTSGAYNEQFF. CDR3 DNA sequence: TGTGCCAGCAGCATGACTAGCGGGGCTTACAATGAGCAGTTCTTC.

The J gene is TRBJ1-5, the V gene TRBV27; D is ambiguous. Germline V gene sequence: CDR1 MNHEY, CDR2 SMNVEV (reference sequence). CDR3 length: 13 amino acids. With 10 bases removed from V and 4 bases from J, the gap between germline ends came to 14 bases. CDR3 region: CATGQGRNQPQHF. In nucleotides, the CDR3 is TGTGCCACCGGGCAAGGGCGAAATCAGCCCCAGCATTTT.

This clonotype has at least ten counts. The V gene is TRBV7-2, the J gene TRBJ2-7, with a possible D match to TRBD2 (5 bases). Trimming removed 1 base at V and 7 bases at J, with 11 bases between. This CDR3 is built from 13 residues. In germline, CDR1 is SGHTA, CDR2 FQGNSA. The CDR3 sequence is CASSLVLSGEQYF. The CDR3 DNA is TGTGCCAGCAGCTTAGTACTCTCGGGGGAGCAGTACTTC.

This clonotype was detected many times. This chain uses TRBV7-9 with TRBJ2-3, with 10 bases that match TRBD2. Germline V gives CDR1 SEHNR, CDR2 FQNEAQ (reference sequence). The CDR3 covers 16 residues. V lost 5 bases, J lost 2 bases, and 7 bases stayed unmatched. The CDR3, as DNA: TGTGCCAGCAGCCCCCGAACTAGCGGGGCCACAGATACGCAGTATTTT. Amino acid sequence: CASSPRTSGATDTQYF.

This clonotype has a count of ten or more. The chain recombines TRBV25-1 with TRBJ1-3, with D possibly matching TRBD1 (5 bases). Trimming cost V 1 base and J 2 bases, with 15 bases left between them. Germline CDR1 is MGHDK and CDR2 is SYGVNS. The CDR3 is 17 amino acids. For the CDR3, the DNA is TGTGCCAGCAGTGAATTCGGGGACCCTCGGCCTGGAAACACCATATATTTT. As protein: CASSEFGDPRPGNTIYF.

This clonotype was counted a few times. The CDR3 reads CATSRDWNRGTDSPLHF. The CDR3 DNA reads as TGTGCCACCAGCAGAGATTGGAACAGGGGGACCGATTCACCCCTCCACTTT. The V call is TRBV15, the J call TRBJ1-6; TRBD1 matches 8 bases. Germline V gene data show CDR1 as LNHNV and CDR2 as YYDKDF (reference sequence). V lost 0 bases and J lost 8; bases outside the gene matches: 9. The CDR3 has 17 amino acids.